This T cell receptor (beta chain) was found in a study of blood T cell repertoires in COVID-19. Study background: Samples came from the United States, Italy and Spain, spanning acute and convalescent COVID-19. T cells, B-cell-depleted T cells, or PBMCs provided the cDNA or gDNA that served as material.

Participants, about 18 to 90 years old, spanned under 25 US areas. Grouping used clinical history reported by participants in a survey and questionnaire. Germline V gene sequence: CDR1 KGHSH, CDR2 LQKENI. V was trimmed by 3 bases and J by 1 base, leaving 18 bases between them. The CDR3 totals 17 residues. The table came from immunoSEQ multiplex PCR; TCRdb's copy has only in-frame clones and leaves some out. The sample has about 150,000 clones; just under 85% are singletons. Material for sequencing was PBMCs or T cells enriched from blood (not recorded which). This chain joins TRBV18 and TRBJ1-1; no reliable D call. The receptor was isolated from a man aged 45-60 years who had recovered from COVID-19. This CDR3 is CASSPYGEGRTNTEAFF. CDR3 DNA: TGTGCCAGCTCACCGTACGGGGAAGGACGGACGAACACTGAAGCTTTCTTT.